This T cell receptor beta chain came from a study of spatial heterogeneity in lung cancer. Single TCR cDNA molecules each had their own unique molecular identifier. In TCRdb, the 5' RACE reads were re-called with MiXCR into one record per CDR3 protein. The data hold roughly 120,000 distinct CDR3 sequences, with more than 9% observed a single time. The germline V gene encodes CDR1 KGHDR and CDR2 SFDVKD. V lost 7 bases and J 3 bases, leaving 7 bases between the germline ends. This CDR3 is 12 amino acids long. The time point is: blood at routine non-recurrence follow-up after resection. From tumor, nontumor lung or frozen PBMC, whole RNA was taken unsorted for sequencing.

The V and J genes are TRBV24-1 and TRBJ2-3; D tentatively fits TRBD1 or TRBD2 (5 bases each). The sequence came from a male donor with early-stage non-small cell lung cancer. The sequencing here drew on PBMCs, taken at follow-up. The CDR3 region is CATRGTTDTQYF. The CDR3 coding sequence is TGTGCCACCAGGGGGACGACAGATACGCAGTATTTT.